The 11 T cell receptor beta chains in this list originate from one sample, sequenced in a study of blood T cell repertoires in COVID-19. Produced via immunoSEQ multiplex PCR; TCRdb's table is partial and in-frame only. The sample has about 53,000 clones; about 80% are singletons. Sequencing used peripheral blood. All receptors come from a human donor in a cohort sampled during active COVID-19.

The chain recombines TRBV7-9 with TRBJ2-5, with 7 nucleotides matching TRBD2. V lost 1 base to trimming and J lost 5 bases; unmatched junction nucleotides: 10. In germline, CDR1 is SEHNR, CDR2 FQNEAQ (reference sequence). The CDR3 is 16 amino acids. In DNA, the CDR3 is TGTGCCAGCAGCTTAGTCCCTAGCGGTATGAGGGAGACCCAGTACTTC. Protein: CASSLVPSGMRETQYF.

This clone occurred a few times. V and J are TRBV20-1 and TRBJ1-2; TRBD1 matches at 7 bases. This CDR3 region has 16 residues. Unmatched junction bases numbered 10, after V lost 3 bases and J lost 0 bases. CDR1 and CDR2 (germline): DFQATT, SNEGSKA (reference sequence). The CDR3 reads CSASPQGGMANYGYTF. The CDR3 DNA reads TGCAGTGCTAGTCCCCAGGGGGGTATGGCTAACTATGGCTACACCTTC.

This clone has only one observation. The V gene is TRBV5-4, the J gene TRBJ2-5; no definite D call. CDR3 length: 15 residues. V lost 1 base and J 0 bases, leaving 10 bases between the germline ends. Germline lookup yields CDR1 SGHNT and CDR2 YYREEE (reference sequence). CDR3 in amino acids: CASSLQVSYQETQYF. The DNA for the CDR3 is TGTGCCAGCAGCTTGCAGGTCTCGTACCAAGAGACCCAGTACTTC.

The chain combines TRBV2 with TRBJ2-1; 11 positions agree with TRBD2. The CDR3 has 16 amino acids. The V segment lost 5 bases and the J segment 9 bases; nucleotides outside the gene matches: 12. Germline values: CDR1 SNHLY, CDR2 FYNNEI. CDR3 amino acids: CASSRSGTSGTLEQFF. CDR3 bases: TGTGCCAGCAGTCGATCCGGGACTAGCGGAACCCTTGAGCAGTTCTTC.

The chain links TRBV27 to TRBJ1-1; D is uncertain. The germline V gene encodes CDR1 MNHEY and CDR2 SMNVEV (reference sequence). V lost 6 bases, J lost 1 base, and 12 bases lay in between. This CDR3 contains 14 residues. CDR3 protein: CASSPYTTNTEAFF. Written as DNA, the CDR3 is TGTGCCAGCAGCCCCTATACTACGAACACTGAAGCTTTCTTT.

This chain connects TRBV7-9 to TRBJ1-2; TRBD1 matches at 8 bases. The CDR3 sequence is 14 residues long. The V segment lost 5 bases and the J segment 7 bases; nucleotides outside the gene matches: 9. Germline V gene sequence: CDR1 SEHNR, CDR2 FQNEAQ (reference sequence). The CDR3 DNA reads as TGTGCCAGCAGCCCCCGACAGGGGCAAGGTGGCTACACCTTC. Its protein is CASSPRQGQGGYTF. Looking up the rest from reference TRBV7-9 and TRBJ1-2 gives the full variable domain: DTGVSQNPRHKITKRGQNVTFRCDPISEHNRLYWYRQTLGQGPEFLTYFQNEAQLEKSRLLSDRFSAERPKGSFSTLEIQRTEQGDSAMYLCASSPRQGQGGYTFGSGTRLTVV.

The rearrangement links TRBV4-3 to TRBJ2-3; D is undetermined. The V end was cut by 1 base, the J end by 4 bases, with 9 bases between. This CDR3 comprises 14 residues. The germline gives CDR1 LGHNA, CDR2 YSLEER. The DNA of the CDR3 is TGCGCCAGCAGCCAAGTTACTCGTGCAGATACGCAGTATTTT. This gives the protein CASSQVTRADTQYF.

The chain links TRBV15 to TRBJ1-6; TRBD1 aligns across 9 bases. The J segment lost 6 bases and the V segment lost 5 bases, leaving 5 bases of the junction unmatched. Germline V gene data show CDR1 as LNHNV and CDR2 as YYDKDF (reference sequence). The length of the CDR3 is 15 residues. The CDR3 DNA follows: TGTGCCACCAGCGCCAGGGACAGGGTTAATTCACCCCTCCACTTT. It translates to CATSARDRVNSPLHF.

V gene TRBV19 combines with J gene TRBJ1-2, with unresolved D. This CDR3 contains 15 residues. In germline, CDR1 is LNHDA, CDR2 SQIVND (reference sequence). Trimming left V 2 bases short and J 3 bases short, with 13 bases between. The CDR3 DNA reads TGTGCCAGTAGTATAAAGGATCGGACTTACTATGGCTACACCTTC. Protein sequence: CASSIKDRTYYGYTF.

This rearrangement joins TRBV7-3 to TRBJ1-1; no clear D gene. Germline assignment: CDR1 SGHTA and CDR2 FQGTGA. The V gene lost 5 bases and the J gene lost 4 bases, with 11 bases spanning the gap. The CDR3 sequence is 13 residues long. The CDR3 sequence: CASSAGSGTEAFF. As DNA, the CDR3 is TGTGCCAGCAGCGCCGGTTCGGGCACTGAAGCTTTCTTT. The full variable domain, its missing parts supplied by reference TRBV7-3 and TRBJ1-1, is GAGVSQTPSNKVTEKGKYVELRCDPISGHTALYWYRQSLGQGPEFLIYFQGTGAADDSGLPNDRFFAVRPEGSVSTLKIQRTERGDSAVYLCASSAGSGTEAFFGQGTRLTVV.

The chain has TRBV29-1 and TRBJ1-1; 7 nucleotides line up with TRBD1. This CDR3 comprises 15 residues. Germline values: CDR1 SQVTM, CDR2 ANQGSEA. V dropped 5 bases and J dropped 0; count of bases not matched to a gene: 9. The CDR3 nucleotides read TGCAGCGTTACCCCGGACAGGAAGATGAACACTGAAGCTTTCTTT. Translating gives CSVTPDRKMNTEAFF.